The 8 T cell receptor beta chains given below trace back to one sample, sequenced in a study of technical replicates of blood from four donors. Some clones are missing from TCRdb's copy, which holds only in-frame ones; the method was immunoSEQ multiplex PCR. Of tens of thousands of clones in the sample, approximately 92% were seen once. The sequencing sample was made of T cells isolated from PBMCs. These receptors all stem from a human donor in good health.

This chain joins TRBV6-6 and TRBJ2-5; TRBD2 aligns across 11 bases. V dropped 2 bases and J dropped 4; count of bases not matched to a gene: 3. Germline V lookup: CDR1 MNHNY, CDR2 SVGAGI (reference sequence). This CDR3 spans 15 amino acids. The CDR3 nucleotides read TGTGCCAGCAGTTACAACGGACTAGCGGGAGAGACCCAGTACTTC. Translating it yields CASSYNGLAGETQYF.

This sequence joins TRBV13 and TRBJ1-2; TRBD1 might be the D (5 bases). V lost 3 bases, J lost 5 bases, and 13 bases lay in between. Germline V gene lookup returns CDR1 PRHDT and CDR2 FYEKMQ (reference sequence). CDR3 length: 14 amino acids. CDR3 in amino acids: CASSFGAGRYGYTF. Here the CDR3 DNA reads TGTGCCAGCAGCTTTGGGGCAGGTCGATATGGCTACACCTTC.

The chain employs TRBV6-9 and TRBJ2-7, with 11 bases matching TRBD1. The germline V gene has CDR1 MNHGY and CDR2 SVAAGI. This CDR3 comprises 18 residues. The V gene end was trimmed by 8 bases and the J gene end by 0 bases; junction bases not matched to a gene: 15. The CDR3 reads CASLIRDRGNQSSYEQYF. The CDR3 DNA reads TGTGCCAGCCTAATCCGGGACAGGGGGAATCAGAGCTCCTACGAGCAGTACTTC.

This chain links TRBV28 with TRBJ2-6; D is undetermined. Germline lookup yields CDR1 MDHEN and CDR2 SYDVKM. V lost 5 bases and J lost 0, with 8 bases in between. This CDR3 comprises 15 residues. CDR3 DNA sequence: TGTGCCAGCAGTCCCTTCGGCTCTGGGGCCAACGTCCTGACTTTC. Its translation is CASSPFGSGANVLTF.

The chain couples TRBV5-1 to TRBJ2-7; a possible D gene is TRBD2 (5 bases). The germline gives CDR1 SGHRS, CDR2 YFSETQ. The CDR3 is 15 residues long. The V end was cut by 0 bases, the J end by 0 bases, with 10 bases between. The CDR3 DNA reads TGCGCCAGCAGCTTGGACGGGATAAACTCCTACGAGCAGTACTTC. Its translation is CASSLDGINSYEQYF.

J is TRBJ2-2 and V is TRBV7-2; 8 bases are a match to TRBD2. Trimming removed 4 bases from V and 6 bases from J; junction bases left unmatched: 7. CDR1 SGHTA and CDR2 FQGNSA come from the germline V gene. The CDR3 is made up of 15 amino acids. In DNA, the CDR3 is TGTGCCAGCAGCTCCGGGACTAGTCACGCCGGGGAGCTGTTTTTT. Its translation is CASSSGTSHAGELFF.

The J gene is TRBJ1-4, the V gene TRBV28; D unresolved. The CDR3 has 13 amino acids. In germline, CDR1 is MDHEN, CDR2 SYDVKM. Trimming removed 7 bases at V and 6 bases at J, with 12 bases between. CDR3 sequence (DNA): TGTGCCAGCAAGCGAGTTGTCCATGAAAAACTGTTTTTT. Protein: CASKRVVHEKLFF.

The rearrangement joins TRBV6-5 to TRBJ2-2; 7 bases are a match to TRBD2. The CDR3 sequence is 15 residues long. J gave up 4 bases and V 7 bases, and 9 bases lay outside the gene matches. Germline lookup yields CDR1 MNHEY and CDR2 SVGAGI. The CDR3 sequence: CASKSGLVGTGELFF. The CDR3 coding sequence is TGTGCCAGCAAATCAGGACTAGTTGGCACCGGGGAGCTGTTTTTT.